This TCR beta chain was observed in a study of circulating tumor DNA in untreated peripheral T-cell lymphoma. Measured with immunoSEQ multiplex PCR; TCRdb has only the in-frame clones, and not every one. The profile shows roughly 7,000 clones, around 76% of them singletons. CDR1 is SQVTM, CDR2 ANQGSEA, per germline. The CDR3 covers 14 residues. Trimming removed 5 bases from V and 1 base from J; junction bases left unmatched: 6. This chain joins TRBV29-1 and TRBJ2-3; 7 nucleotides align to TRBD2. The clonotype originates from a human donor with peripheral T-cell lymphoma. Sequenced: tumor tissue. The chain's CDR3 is CSVTAGSGTDTQYF. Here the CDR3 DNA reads TGCAGCGTTACAGCGGGGAGTGGCACAGATACGCAGTATTTT.